The rows below give T cell receptor beta chains drawn from one sample of a study of blood T cells in healthy people across ages. TCRdb itself ran the 5' RACE reads through MiXCR, one entry per CDR3 protein. The table lists 710,000 or so distinct CDR3 sequences, about 24% of them singletons, with roughly a fifth in the top ten. The sequenced sample was blood. Receptors were obtained from a man between 65 and 85 years old in good health. The CDR3 runs from the conserved cysteine through the conserved F or W. Size values are once, few and many counts, or a class for expanded clones, and some rows have none.

cdr3_aa,v_call,clone_size,cdr3_length,j_call
CASSSRAGQKQETQYF,TRBV7-9,many,16,TRBJ2-5
CASRQGNAEAFF,TRBV2,few,12,TRBJ1-1
CASSLRSGYNEQFF,TRBV7-2,few,14,TRBJ2-1
CASTNPPDTQYF,TRBV12-3/TRBV12-4,few,12,TRBJ2-3
CAWSVLRGAAGELFF,TRBV30,few,15,TRBJ2-2
CASSYSTLGQGWYEQYF,TRBV6-5,-,17,TRBJ2-7
CASSAGVSGNTIYF,TRBV5-1,few,14,TRBJ1-3
CASRGTGLHGYTF,TRBV12-3/TRBV12-4,-,13,TRBJ1-2
CASSLPPGQGNTEAFF,TRBV6-2/TRBV6-3,-,16,TRBJ1-1
CASSETGTYNEQFF,TRBV5-1,many,14,TRBJ2-1
CASSARRQPNEQFF,TRBV7-6,many,14,TRBJ2-1
CSARPTSSTDTQYF,TRBV20-1,-,14,TRBJ2-3
CASSRITSGGYNEQFF,TRBV14,few,16,TRBJ2-1
CASSPVTLVSGNTIYF,TRBV12-3/TRBV12-4,-,16,TRBJ1-3
CASRPQNQETQYF,TRBV27,-,13,TRBJ2-5
CASSRRGFSYEQYF,TRBV9,-,14,TRBJ2-7
CASSQAMMSPSDRGQETQYF,TRBV14,few,20,-
CASSQFTGQGYGYTF,TRBV3-1,-,15,TRBJ1-2
CSASPTGRGNTIYF,TRBV20-1,-,14,TRBJ1-3
CASQDPQEQFF,TRBV2,few,11,-
CAWSARDRVPDTQYF,TRBV30,few,15,TRBJ2-3
CASSQQHSGDTQYF,TRBV12-3/TRBV12-4,few,14,TRBJ2-3
CSAGGGRYTGELFF,TRBV29-1,once,14,TRBJ2-2
CASSLEYRGQSPLHF,TRBV5-1,-,15,TRBJ1-6
CASSQGALSSGNTIYF,TRBV5-1,-,16,TRBJ1-3
CASSERTGGNEQFF,TRBV5-1,few,14,TRBJ2-1
CASSPPWGSTDTQYF,TRBV2,few,15,TRBJ2-3
CASSYGQGGGYTF,TRBV6-6,-,13,TRBJ1-2